This TCR beta chain was recovered during a study of beta chain features in type 1 diabetes. Study-wide results and caveats: PCR might pick shorter templates more often, in the same way for patients and controls. More deletions and fewer insertions at VDJ junctions were seen in type 1 diabetes patients.

Every participating donor gave one draw, a heparinised blood sample averaging roughly 0.12 L. Naive, central memory, regulatory and stem cell-like memory cells within the CD4+ compartment were sorted using CD45RO/CCR7/CD25/CD127/CD95/CD27. Sequenced material consisted of expressed TCRB transcripts (all of the isolated RNA was reverse transcribed). Sequenced by immunoSEQ multiplex PCR; TCRdb stores in-frame clones only, minus some. The table has nearly 250,000 clones, 14% seen once; the top ten hold about 0.027%. This CDR3 has 12 residues. V lost 5 bases to trimming and J lost 4 bases, with 8 bases between them. Germline loops: CDR1 LNHDA, CDR2 SQIVND (reference sequence). As regards this clone: Its matching antigen is unknown.

The J gene is TRBJ1-2, the V gene TRBV19; D gene unclear. This receptor was obtained from a woman aged 40 to 50 in good health. Sequenced input: naive CD4+ T cells from blood. Here the CDR3 reads CASSVGGYGYTF. The CDR3 DNA reads as TGTGCCAGTAGTGTCGGAGGCTATGGCTACACCTTC.